This T cell receptor beta chain came from a study of cytomegalovirus exposure and HLA in healthy donors (dated by TCRdb to about 2017). Study-level background: In an earlier analysis of some 550 of the donors, 250 to 300 Gb of sequence data and 100 million or so unique TCR beta sequences from approximately 180 million T cells were reported. To study patterns of TCR occurrence, a later analysis re-analyzed previously published TCR beta repertoires from just over 650 donors and added high-resolution HLA genotyping. The later analysis used no new phenotypic data to find candidate immune exposures, relying instead on TCR beta sequences and their occurrence across donors. Alongside the repertoire data, information on donor age, sex, ethnicity and CMV serostatus was compiled. High-throughput TCR immunosequencing, statistical association of individual TCRs with disease status, and machine learning were combined to predict cytomegalovirus infection status. In addition to the first cohort of about 650 subjects, a separate validation cohort of over 90 different subjects was used. Class I and class II HLA loci were covered by the typing at four-digit resolution. All discovery cohort repertoires had been generated on a single sequencing platform. Approximately 310 gigabases of sequencing data and some 85 million unique TCR sequences were included in an early release covering around 650 HLA-typed donors. In a later genetic analysis, genome-wide SNP genotypes for about three fifths of the 666 donors were used, and that subset was treated as a discovery cohort. Roughly five DR-DQ haplotypes were treated as single units for association and clustering because of strong linkage in the cohort. Typing coverage varied by locus: about 629-640 donors for A, B, C, DRB1 and DQB1; approximately 500 for DQA1; approximately 610 for DPA1; roughly 450 for DPB1. The study profiled the T cell repertoires of 500 to 800 subjects by immunosequencing and related them to cytomegalovirus serostatus. To decide whether each TCR beta V gene segment behaved as functional or pseudogenic, an earlier analysis of some 540 of the donors relied on high-throughput TCR beta sequencing. The aim of the study was to test whether cataloging public T cell receptors could identify signatures of past pathogen exposure. Across some 400 genotyped donors of the cohort, an average of approximately 240,000 unique TCR beta nucleotide sequences per donor were sequenced, and roughly a sixth of those sequences were non-productive. The genetic ancestry cluster associated with self-reported Caucasian donors included roughly four fifths of the 350 to 500 genotyped donors. Study-wide conclusions, independent of this receptor: CMV serostatus was the only immune exposure information available for the cohort. In a later analysis, most CMV-associated TCR beta chains were found to appear HLA-restricted, with HLA associations seemingly driven largely by CMV exposure. The study gave a list of about 160 TCR beta chains associated with cytomegalovirus. In an earlier analysis of more than 450 of the donors, most TCR beta V segments were observed in productive rearrangements about 87% or about 30% of the time, broadly matching IMGT annotations. When HLA alleles, especially DR and DQ, strongly co-occurred, attributing TCR associations to individual alleles was difficult. A later analysis associated 16,951 TCR beta sequences with specific HLA alleles at a false discovery rate of 0.05. A further reported finding was that TCR beta sequences accurately predicted the HLA-A and HLA-B alleles for most subjects in the first cohort. The presence/absence analyses assumed that sequencing depth was roughly uniform across donors, and that assumption may not be true. A later analysis reported that several top co-occurrence clusters appeared linked to parvovirus B19, influenza, CMV and Epstein-Barr virus. The authors suggested that the approach could potentially be extended to other disease states and immunological phenotypes. This cohort had only TCR beta chains sequenced, and the lack of alpha or paired-chain data limited which features could be detected. According to a later analysis, TCR association rates differed among HLA loci, with DRB1 alleles showing the most associated TCRs and HLA-C alleles showing the fewest. Cytomegalovirus status was reported to be diagnosed by the classifier with high specificity and sensitivity in both the original and validation cohorts. A later genetic analysis associated a missense DCLRE1C variant with V-gene and J-gene trimming of TCR beta chains, and an independent cohort replicated the association. A group of highly shared sequence variants was considered likely to be a technical artifact of the sequencing pipeline. The earlier analysis of approximately 590 of the donors excluded some 15 rarely observed V segments, including chromosome 9 orphons, because counts were too low. In a later analysis, HLA-associated TCR beta chains were found to be more clonally expanded and to have lower generation probabilities than equally common non-associated chains. Correlated functional status among segregating V segments might be attributable to linkage disequilibrium, but an unknown experimental factor could not be ruled out. In a later genetic analysis, fewer N-insertions in productive TCRs were reported among donors in an Asian-associated ancestry cluster than the 666-donor mean. The 87-base-pair reads could not distinguish some IMGT-functional V segments, including TRBV6-2 and TRBV6-3, so those segments were excluded. Across donors, most TCR sequences were observed very rarely, whereas some public TCRs were present in many individuals. HLA typing was unavailable for some donors at each locus, so association tests used only the typed subset. A few of the identified cytomegalovirus-associated TCR beta chains were confirmed in vitro to be specific for cytomegalovirus antigens.

The cohort consisted of hundreds of healthy bone marrow donors. All cohort members were sampled while nominally healthy, although unrecorded immune exposures were likely present. The donor tested CMV seropositive, placing the donor among the 289 seropositive members of the cohort. A peripheral blood sample was provided by each donor, and peripheral blood mononuclear cells were used for TCR beta sequencing. The Qiagen DNeasy Blood Extraction Kit was used to extract genomic DNA from the blood cell samples. The method behind the library was the immunoSEQ multiplex PCR assay. A mixture of 60 forward primers for TCR Vbeta segments and 13 reverse primers for TCR Jbeta segments was used in the multiplex PCR. The CDR3 region of rearranged TCR beta genes was amplified from genomic DNA with a multiplex PCR assay. Amplified TCR beta libraries were sequenced as 87-base-pair reads on the Illumina HiSeq System. The source study handled its data this way. A later analysis counted 75 million to 100 million unique TCR beta chains across the 550 to 700 repertoires, and some 12 million of these chains were shared by at least two donors. Raw reads were error-corrected and collapsed into unique sequences with a nearest-neighbor algorithm that merged closely related sequences to remove PCR and sequencing errors. Alignment of CDR3 sequences to IMGT reference sequences was used to assign V, D and J gene segments. For a sequence to be retained, a match of at least six nucleotides to both a V gene segment and a J gene segment was required. Rearrangements were called productive when the CDR3 lacked stop codons and stayed in frame with V and J; all others were non-productive. Following IMGT convention, CDR3 was defined as the stretch from the second conserved V-encoded cysteine to the conserved J-encoded phenylalanine. The earlier analysis of about 590 of the donors excluded sequences that lacked an unambiguous match to a single V gene segment. In an earlier analysis of 587 of the donors, a V segment was called functional when productive rearrangements were above 56.7%, and segregating when the standard deviation between donors exceeded 5%. To diagnose cytomegalovirus status from the catalog of TCR beta chain sequences, a statistical classification framework was built. In a later analysis, TCR nucleotide sequences were compared against IMGT/GENE-DB human TR gene sequences so that V and J genes could be assigned. In a later analysis, CDR3 sequences and most-parsimonious VDJ recombination scenarios were assigned using the TCRdist pipeline. A later analysis defined each TCR beta chain by its CDR3 amino acid sequence plus V-gene family, and excluded reads lacking a unique V-gene family. In a later analysis, around 650 highly shared, low-generation-probability nucleotide sequences were removed to address suspected cross-contamination and a sequencing artifact. In a later analysis, a clonal expansion index for each public chain was calculated from normalized within-repertoire ranks of inferred template counts. A later analysis computed generation probabilities with a VDJ recombination model fitted to out-of-frame rearrangements, and checked the results against IGoR. In a later analysis, TCR-TCR, TCR-HLA and TCR-CMV co-occurrence was scored with hypergeometric tests, and a repertoire-size bias correction was applied to TCR pairs. To estimate false discovery rates, a later analysis permuted the HLA or CMV assignments 20 times. In a later analysis, co-occurring TCRs were grouped using DBSCAN, and TCRdist sequence similarity was added for clustering within HLA-allele-positive subsets. Co-occurrence clustering excluded repertoires with fewer than 30,000 or more than 120,000 public chains, plus five with anomalous nucleotide sharing. Held by TCRdb, this immuneACCESS table contains in-frame sequences only and omits some clones. Under half of the omission traces to an unresolved V gene where checked; the cause of the rest is unknown. That table supplies the V and J calls and clone size; D and trimming were determined from the DNA. The table for this sample lists around 150,000 clones; roughly 85% of them were counted only once. In total, the top ten clones hold about 0.93% of the sample.

Trimmed from V: 1 base; trimmed from J: 6 bases; junction bases lacking a gene match: 2. The CDR3 goes from the cysteine to the phenylalanine over 16 residues. Only the CDR3 part of the read is kept: 48 bases, read in frame from the first base. From the germline V gene, CDR1 is SGHRS and CDR2 is YFSETQ. Regarding this clone: It lacks a known antigen. No much larger clonotype is one base removed from it; base qualities were not supplied.

The V and J genes are TRBV5-1 and TRBJ2-2; TRBD2 agrees with 14 junctional bases. The receptor's source is a woman aged 50 to 65 in good health and CMV-seropositive. The sequencing sample was made of PBMCs. The sequenced DNA is TGCGCCAGCAGCTTGACGGGACTAGCGGGGGCCGGGGAGCTGTTTTTT. This translates into CASSLTGLAGAGELFF.